These 18 T cell receptor beta chains originate from one sample sequenced in a study of beta chain features in type 1 diabetes. Investigators reverse transcribed all isolated RNA, so they sequenced expressed TCRB transcripts. Generated by immunoSEQ multiplex PCR, the TCRdb table keeps only in-frame clones and is missing some. The sample shows under 950,000 clones, around a sixth of them seen only once. Material: naive CD4+ T cells from blood. The receptors derive from a woman younger than 30 in good health.

The chain links TRBV9 to TRBJ2-7; TRBD2 agrees at 7 bases. The CDR3 sequence is 15 residues long. Trimming cost V 0 bases and J 3 bases; bases outside gene matches: 6. Germline V gene sequence: CDR1 SGDLS, CDR2 YYNGEE. This CDR3 reads CASSVAPSGYYEQYF. CDR3 DNA: TGTGCCAGCAGCGTAGCCCCTAGCGGCTACTACGAGCAGTACTTC.

The table lists this clone with a few counts. The chain combines TRBV7-2 with TRBJ2-7; the D gene is possibly TRBD1 (6 bases). Germline CDR1 and CDR2: SGHTA and FQGNSA. V was pared by 6 bases and J by 4 bases, with 16 bases between. CDR3 length equals 14 residues. The CDR3 here is CASRRLGDNYEQYF. The CDR3 DNA is TGTGCCAGCAGAAGGTTGGGGGACAATTACGAGCAGTACTTC.

There are a few counts of this clone. V gene TRBV19 combines with J gene TRBJ2-3; 10 bases are shared with TRBD1. The CDR3 runs 18 residues. Germline lookup yields CDR1 LNHDA and CDR2 SQIVND (reference sequence). The V and J ends lost 4 bases and 3 bases, in that order; junction bases with no gene match: 13. The CDR3 nucleotides read TGTGCCAGTAGTACCCACCCTTGGGACAGGGGACGGACAGATACGCAGTATTTT. It specifies CASSTHPWDRGRTDTQYF.

This clone appeared a few times. The chain couples TRBV19 to TRBJ1-3; no clear D gene. V was pared by 7 bases and J by 5 bases, with 6 bases between. This CDR3 comprises 11 residues. Germline lookup yields CDR1 LNHDA and CDR2 SQIVND (reference sequence). In nucleotides, the CDR3 is TGTGCCAGTACTCATAGAAACACCATATATTTT. This encodes CASTHRNTIYF. The whole variable domain, filled in from reference TRBV19 and TRBJ1-3, reads DGGITQSPKYLFRKEGQNVTLSCEQNLNHDAMYWYRQDPGQGLRLIYYSQIVNDFQKGDIAEGYSVSREKKESFPLTVTSAQKNPTAFYLCASTHRNTIYFGEGSWLTVV.

This clone occurred a few times. The chain uses TRBV5-1 and TRBJ1-4; D remains unclear. The CDR3 is 15 residues long. CDR1 and CDR2 from the germline V gene are SGHRS and YFSETQ. Trimming pared 0 bases from V and 3 bases from J, leaving 9 bases between. DNA of the CDR3: TGCGCCAGCAGCTTGGCCCGGGCGTCTAATGAAAAACTGTTTTTT. The encoded protein is CASSLARASNEKLFF. Full variable domain (outside the CDR3, taken from reference TRBV5-1 and TRBJ1-4): KAGVTQTPRYLIKTRGQQVTLSCSPISGHRSVSWYQQTPGQGLQFLFEYFSETQRNKGNFPGRFSGRQFSNSRSEMNVSTLELGDSALYLCASSLARASNEKLFFGSGTQLSVL.

The gene calls are TRBV6-5 and TRBJ2-7; 13 bases match TRBD2. This CDR3 has 14 residues. V shed 2 bases, J shed 5 bases, and the junction held 0 bases outside the gene matches. Germline V gene sequence: CDR1 MNHEY, CDR2 SVGAGI. The CDR3 protein is CASSYGLAGDEQYF. For the CDR3, the DNA is TGTGCCAGCAGTTACGGACTAGCGGGAGACGAGCAGTACTTC.

This clone was seen a handful of times. The chain has TRBV19 and TRBJ2-5; tentative D call: TRBD1 (5 bases). The CDR3 has 15 amino acids. V was trimmed by 4 bases and J by 2 bases, leaving 14 bases between them. Germline values: CDR1 LNHDA, CDR2 SQIVND (reference sequence). The DNA of the CDR3 is TGTGCCAGTAGTACAAACTACAGGCTGCAAGAGACCCAGTACTTC. Protein product: CASSTNYRLQETQYF.

The chain links TRBV18 to TRBJ2-2, with 7 bases aligning to TRBD2. The CDR3 sequence is 15 residues long. Germline V gene data show CDR1 as KGHSH and CDR2 as LQKENI. Trimming removed 4 bases from V and 4 bases from J; junction bases left unmatched: 6. Written as DNA, the CDR3 is TGTGCCAGCTCACGGCTAGCGGAAACCACCGGGGAGCTGTTTTTT. This gives the protein CASSRLAETTGELFF.

This clone has a handful of counts. The chain employs TRBV7-2 and TRBJ2-1; D is unclear. Trimming stripped 1 base from V and 9 bases from J, with 10 bases between. The CDR3 is made up of 13 amino acids. Germline CDR1 reads SGHTA; CDR2 reads FQGNSA. For the CDR3, the DNA is TGTGCCAGCAGCTTAGAATATCCGGGTGAGCAGTTCTTC. Protein sequence: CASSLEYPGEQFF.

This clone was found a few times. The CDR3: CASSLAGGNEQYF. As DNA, the CDR3 is TGTGCCAGCAGCTTAGCGGGAGGAAACGAGCAGTACTTC. The chain joins TRBV7-2 to TRBJ2-7; D perhaps matches TRBD2 (6 bases). The V gene's germline CDR1 is SGHTA and CDR2 FQGNSA. Trimming pared 0 bases from V and 5 bases from J, leaving 8 bases between. The CDR3 spans 13 residues.

This chain links TRBV7-2 with TRBJ2-2, with D hard to call. V was shortened by 3 bases and J by 2 bases, with 4 bases between the two germline ends. Germline V gene sequence: CDR1 SGHTA, CDR2 FQGNSA. The CDR3 is 13 residues long. CDR3 amino acids: CASSFTNTGELFF. CDR3 nucleotides: TGTGCCAGCAGCTTTACCAACACCGGGGAGCTGTTTTTT.

The chain combines TRBV2 with TRBJ2-5; 9 bases line up with TRBD2. V shed 9 bases, J shed 7 bases, and the junction held 18 bases outside the gene matches. Per the germline V gene, CDR1 is SNHLY and CDR2 is FYNNEI. There are 16 residues in the CDR3. The CDR3 nucleotides are TGTGCCAGGGGAATTAGCGGGAGTTCTGGGGGTGGGACCCAGTACTTC. It encodes CARGISGSSGGGTQYF.

This clone has just a few counts. The V gene is TRBV4-2, the J gene TRBJ1-2; D may be TRBD1 (6 bases). This CDR3 is built from 13 residues. Germline assignment: CDR1 LGHNA and CDR2 YNFKEQ. Trimming shortened V by 5 bases and J by 8 bases, and 15 bases separated the two germline ends. CDR3 in DNA: TGTGCCAGCAGCACTATGGGGGCCGGGGGCTACACCTTC. As protein: CASSTMGAGGYTF.

This clone has a handful of counts. The chain carries TRBV27 and TRBJ2-1; 7 nucleotides agree with TRBD1. The trim removed 2 bases at V and 6 bases at J, leaving 7 bases unmatched. The germline gives CDR1 MNHEY, CDR2 SMNVEV (reference sequence). The CDR3 has 15 residues. CDR3 DNA sequence: TGTGCCAGCAGTTTAGTGGGACAGTTTATCAATGAGCAGTTCTTC. Protein: CASSLVGQFINEQFF.

This clone was detected only a few times. The rearrangement links TRBV19 to TRBJ2-4; D is possibly TRBD2 (6 bases). Germline V CDR1 and CDR2: LNHDA, SQIVND (reference sequence). Trimming stripped 8 bases from V and 1 base from J, with 30 bases between. The length of the CDR3 is 20 residues. The CDR3 DNA follows: TGTGCCAGTGGAAGGGGTACCGTTTCGGGAGCCGGATACGCCAAAAACATTCAGTACTTC. Protein product: CASGRGTVSGAGYAKNIQYF. Supplemented by reference TRBV19 and TRBJ2-4, the full variable domain reads DGGITQSPKYLFRKEGQNVTLSCEQNLNHDAMYWYRQDPGQGLRLIYYSQIVNDFQKGDIAEGYSVSREKKESFPLTVTSAQKNPTAFYLCASGRGTVSGAGYAKNIQYFGAGTRLSVL.

This clone has just a few counts. The V call is TRBV6-6, the J call TRBJ2-7; possible D gene TRBD2, 6 bases. In germline, CDR1 is MNHNY, CDR2 SVGAGI (reference sequence). The germline V and J ends were trimmed by 7 bases and 3 bases, with 16 bases remaining between them. The CDR3 length is 14 residues. Here the CDR3 reads CASIKPGLGYEQYF. CDR3 in DNA: TGTGCCAGCATCAAGCCGGGACTGGGCTACGAGCAGTACTTC.

The J gene is TRBJ1-3, the V gene TRBV18; no clear D. Trimming removed 3 bases from V and 2 bases from J, with 11 bases in between. Germline-derived CDR1 and CDR2 are KGHSH and LQKENI. This CDR3 comprises 15 residues. CDR3 DNA sequence: TGTGCCAGCTCACCTACGGCCGGAACTGGAAACACCATATATTTT. Its translation: CASSPTAGTGNTIYF.

The V and J genes are TRBV28 and TRBJ2-2, with 9 bases identical to TRBD1. With 6 bases clipped from V and 8 bases from J, the junction kept 16 bases outside the gene matches. CDR1 MDHEN and CDR2 SYDVKM come from the germline V gene. The CDR3 consists of 17 residues. The CDR3 nucleotides read TGTGCCAGCAGCGCAGCACAGGGGGCGTCGAACCAAGGGGAGCTGTTTTTT. The encoded protein is CASSAAQGASNQGELFF.